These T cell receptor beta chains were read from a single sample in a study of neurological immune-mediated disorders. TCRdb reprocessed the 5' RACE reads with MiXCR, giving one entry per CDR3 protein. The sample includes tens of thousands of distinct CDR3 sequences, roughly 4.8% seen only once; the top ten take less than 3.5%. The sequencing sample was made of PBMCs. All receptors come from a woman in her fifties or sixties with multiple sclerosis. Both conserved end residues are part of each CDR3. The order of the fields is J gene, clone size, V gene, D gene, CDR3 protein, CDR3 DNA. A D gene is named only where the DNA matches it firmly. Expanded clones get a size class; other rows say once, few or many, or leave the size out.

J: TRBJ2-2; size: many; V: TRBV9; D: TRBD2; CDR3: CASSVTASGAGELFF; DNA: TGTGCCAGCAGCGTAACGGCTAGCGGGGCCGGGGAGCTGTTTTTT
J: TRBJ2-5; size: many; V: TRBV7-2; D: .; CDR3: CASSLGRTQETQYF; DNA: TGTGCCAGCAGCTTAGGCAGGACACAAGAGACCCAGTACTTC
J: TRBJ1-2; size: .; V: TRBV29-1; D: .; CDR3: CSVASWRGKDYGYTF; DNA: TGCAGCGTTGCGTCGTGGCGGGGGAAGGACTATGGCTACACCTTC
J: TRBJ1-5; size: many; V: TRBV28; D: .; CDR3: CASSSLRGDQPQNF; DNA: TGTGCCAGCAGCTCGCTGCGGGGGGATCAGCCCCAGAATTTT
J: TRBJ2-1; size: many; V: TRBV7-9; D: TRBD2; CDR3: CASSSTSGGSNEQFF; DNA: TGTGCCAGCAGCTCGACTAGCGGGGGGTCGAATGAGCAGTTCTTC
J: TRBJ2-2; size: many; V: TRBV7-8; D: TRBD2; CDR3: CASSWGGNTGELFF; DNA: TGTGCCAGCAGCTGGGGGGGGAACACCGGGGAGCTGTTTTTT
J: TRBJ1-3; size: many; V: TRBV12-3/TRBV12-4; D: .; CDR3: CASSPWISRISGNTIYF; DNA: TGTGCCAGCAGCCCCTGGATTAGCAGAATCTCTGGAAACACCATATATTTT
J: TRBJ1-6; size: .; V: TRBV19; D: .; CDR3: CASSIESGQAILHF; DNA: TGTGCCAGTAGTATAGAGTCCGGCCAGGCCATACTCCACTTT
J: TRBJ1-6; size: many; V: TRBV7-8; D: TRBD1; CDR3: CASSRTLPGQGDSPLHF; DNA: TGTGCCAGCAGCCGCACCCTCCCGGGACAGGGGGATTCACCCCTCCACTTT
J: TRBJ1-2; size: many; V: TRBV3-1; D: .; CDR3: CASSQDFLNYGYTF; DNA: TGTGCCAGCAGCCAAGACTTCCTCAACTATGGCTACACCTTC
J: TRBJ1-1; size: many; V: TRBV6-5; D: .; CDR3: CASSYSIGGALNTEAFF; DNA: TGTGCCAGCAGTTACTCGATCGGGGGAGCGTTGAACACTGAAGCTTTCTTT
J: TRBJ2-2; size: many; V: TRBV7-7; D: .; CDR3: CASSFGTSTGELFF; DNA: TGTGCTAGCAGCTTCGGCACCTCCACCGGGGAGCTGTTTTTT
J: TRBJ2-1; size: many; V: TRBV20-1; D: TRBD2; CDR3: CSARDIGGGLNEQFF; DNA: TGCAGTGCTAGAGATATCGGGGGGGGTTTAAATGAGCAGTTCTTC
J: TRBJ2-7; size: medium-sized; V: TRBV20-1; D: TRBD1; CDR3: CSANGQGAYEQYF; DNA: TGCAGTGCTAACGGACAGGGGGCCTACGAGCAGTACTTC
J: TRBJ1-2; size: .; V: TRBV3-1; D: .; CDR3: CASSHRWEDGYTF; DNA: TGTGCCAGCAGCCATCGCTGGGAAGATGGCTACACCTTC
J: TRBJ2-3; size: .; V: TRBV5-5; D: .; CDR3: CASSLASPDTQYF; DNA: TGTGCCAGCAGCTTGGCCAGTCCAGATACGCAGTATTTT
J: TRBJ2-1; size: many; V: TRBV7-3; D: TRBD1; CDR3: CASSHGQGGYNEQFF; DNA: TGTGCCAGCAGCCACGGACAGGGCGGGTACAATGAGCAGTTCTTC
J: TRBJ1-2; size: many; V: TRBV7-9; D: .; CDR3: CASSLLSLEYTF; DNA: TGTGCCAGCAGCTTACTTTCCCTGGAGTACACCTTC
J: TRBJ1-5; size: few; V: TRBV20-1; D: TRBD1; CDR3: CSARGRDSQPQNF; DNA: TGCAGTGCTAGAGGTAGGGACAGTCAGCCCCAGAATTTT
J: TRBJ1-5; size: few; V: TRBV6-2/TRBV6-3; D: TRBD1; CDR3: CASSYGDRESNQPQNF; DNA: TGTGCCAGCAGTTACGGGGACAGGGAAAGCAATCAGCCCCAGAATTTT
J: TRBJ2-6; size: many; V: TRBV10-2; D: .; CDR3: CASSARTVSSGANVLTF; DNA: TGCGCCAGCAGTGCAAGGACAGTGAGCTCTGGGGCCAACGTCCTGACTTTC
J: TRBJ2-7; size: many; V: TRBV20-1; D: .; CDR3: CSARGRDYYEQYF; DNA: TGCAGTGCTAGAGGACGCGATTACTACGAGCAGTACTTC
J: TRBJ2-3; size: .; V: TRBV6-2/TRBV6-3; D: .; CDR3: CASSIQGPDTQYF; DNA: TGTGCCAGCAGTATACAGGGTCCAGATACGCAGTATTTT
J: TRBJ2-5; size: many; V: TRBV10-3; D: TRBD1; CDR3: CAISGTGGEETQYF; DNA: TGTGCCATCAGTGGGACAGGGGGCGAAGAGACCCAGTACTTC
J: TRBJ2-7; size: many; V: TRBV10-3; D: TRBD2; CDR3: CAIKAGTSGSYEQYF; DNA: TGTGCCATCAAGGCCGGGACTAGCGGCTCCTACGAGCAGTACTTC
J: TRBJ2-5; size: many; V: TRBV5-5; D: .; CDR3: CASSLLAWTGNQETQYF; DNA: TGTGCCAGCAGCCTATTAGCATGGACCGGCAACCAAGAGACCCAGTACTTC
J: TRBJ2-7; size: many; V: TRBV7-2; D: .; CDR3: CASSLGQEYEQYF; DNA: TGTGCCAGCAGCTTAGGACAAGAATACGAGCAGTACTTC
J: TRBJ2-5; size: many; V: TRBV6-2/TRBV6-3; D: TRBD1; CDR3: CASKVSGGETQYF; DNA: TGTGCCAGCAAGGTGTCAGGGGGCGAGACCCAGTACTTC
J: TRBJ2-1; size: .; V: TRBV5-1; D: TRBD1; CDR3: CASSSGQGPYNEQFF; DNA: TGCGCCAGCAGCTCCGGACAGGGTCCCTACAATGAGCAGTTCTTC
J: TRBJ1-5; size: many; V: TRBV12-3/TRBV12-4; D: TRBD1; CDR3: CASRPAGTANQPQHF; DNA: TGTGCCAGCAGGCCCGCCGGGACAGCCAATCAGCCCCAGCATTTT
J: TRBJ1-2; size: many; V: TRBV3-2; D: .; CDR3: CASSQSAGVGYTF; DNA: TGTGCCAGCAGCCAATCGGCAGGGGTTGGCTACACCTTC
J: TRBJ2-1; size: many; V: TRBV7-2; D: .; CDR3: CASSLEGFAYNEQFF; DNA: TGTGCCAGCAGCTTAGAGGGCTTCGCCTACAATGAGCAGTTCTTC
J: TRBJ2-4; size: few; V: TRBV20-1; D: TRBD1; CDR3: CSAANPTGGTKIQYF; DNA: TGCAGTGCTGCTAACCCTACAGGGGGAACGAAAATTCAGTACTTC
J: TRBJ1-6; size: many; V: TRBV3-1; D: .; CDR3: CASSQDRWRTYNSPLHF; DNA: TGTGCCAGCAGCCAAGATCGGTGGCGGACCTATAATTCACCCCTCCACTTT
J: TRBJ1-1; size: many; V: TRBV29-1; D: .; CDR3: CSVEEGLFEGTEAFF; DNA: TGCAGCGTTGAAGAGGGACTTTTTGAGGGCACTGAAGCTTTCTTT
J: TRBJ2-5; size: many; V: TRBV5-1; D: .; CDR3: CASSLGFARPTKETQYF; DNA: TGCGCCAGCAGCTTGGGATTCGCACGACCGACCAAAGAGACCCAGTACTTC
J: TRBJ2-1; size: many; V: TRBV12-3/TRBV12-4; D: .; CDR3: CASSLGVAYNEQFF; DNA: TGTGCCAGCAGTTTAGGAGTGGCTTACAATGAGCAGTTCTTC
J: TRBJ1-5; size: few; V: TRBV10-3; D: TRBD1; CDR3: CAISRDSNQPQNF; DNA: TGTGCCATCAGCCGGGACAGCAATCAGCCCCAGAATTTT
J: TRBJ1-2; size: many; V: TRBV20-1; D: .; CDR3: CSASGDTPLYGYTF; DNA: TGCAGTGCTAGTGGGGATACTCCACTATATGGCTACACCTTC
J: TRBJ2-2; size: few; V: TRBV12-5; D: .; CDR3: CASGFWTQETGELFF; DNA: TGTGCTAGTGGTTTTTGGACACAGGAGACCGGGGAGCTGTTTTTT
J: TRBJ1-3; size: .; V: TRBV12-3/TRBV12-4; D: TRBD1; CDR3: CASRRTGADSDTIYF; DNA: TGTGCCAGCCGACGGACAGGTGCTGATTCCGACACCATATATTTT
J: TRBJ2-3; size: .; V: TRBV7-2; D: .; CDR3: CASSPTSGADTQYF; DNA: TGTGCCAGCAGCCCTACGTCGGGAGCAGATACGCAGTATTTT
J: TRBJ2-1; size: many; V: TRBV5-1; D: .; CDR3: CASSLHPNNEQFF; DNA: TGCGCCAGCAGCTTGCACCCGAACAATGAGCAGTTCTTC
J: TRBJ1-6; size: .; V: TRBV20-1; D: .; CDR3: CSARDMGRDRYNSPLNF; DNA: TGCAGTGCTAGAGATATGGGCCGGGATCGTTATAATTCACCCCTCAACTTT
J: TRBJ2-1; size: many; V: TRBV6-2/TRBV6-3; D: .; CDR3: CASSYPEWEQFF; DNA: TGTGCCAGCAGTTACCCCGAGTGGGAGCAGTTCTTC
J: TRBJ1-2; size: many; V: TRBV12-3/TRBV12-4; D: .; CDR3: CASSFGAGYTF; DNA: .
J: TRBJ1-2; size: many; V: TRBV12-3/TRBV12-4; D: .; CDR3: CASSQTVYGYTF; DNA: TGTGCCAGCAGTCAAACAGTTTATGGCTACACCTTC
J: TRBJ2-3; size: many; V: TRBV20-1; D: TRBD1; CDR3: CSASPPTGVSTDTQYF; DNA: TGCAGTGCTAGCCCACCTACAGGGGTTAGCACAGATACGCAGTATTTT
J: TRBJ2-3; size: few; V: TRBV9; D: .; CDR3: CASSVEGETTDTQYF; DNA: TGTGCCAGTAGCGTAGAGGGGGAGACTACAGATACGCAGTATTTT
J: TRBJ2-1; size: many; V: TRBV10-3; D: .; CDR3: CAISESRPGGAREFF; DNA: TGTGCCATCAGTGAGTCGAGGCCAGGGGGGGCCCGTGAGTTCTTC
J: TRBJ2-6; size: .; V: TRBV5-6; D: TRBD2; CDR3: CASSPGSGRGPSGANVLTF; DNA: TGTGCCAGCAGCCCGGGGTCGGGGAGGGGTCCCTCTGGGGCCAACGTCCTGACTTTC
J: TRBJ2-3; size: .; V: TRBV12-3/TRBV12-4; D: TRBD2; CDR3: CASSIAGGPRDTQYF; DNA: TGTGCCAGCAGTATAGCGGGGGGGCCGCGAGATACGCAGTATTTT
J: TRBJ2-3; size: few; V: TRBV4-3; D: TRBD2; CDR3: CASSQEASGGADTQYF; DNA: TGCGCCAGCAGCCAAGAGGCTAGCGGGGGGGCAGATACGCAGTATTTT